This T cell receptor (beta chain) originates from a study of human T cells and chemical hapten exposure. TCRdb re-analysed the RACE reads in MiXCR, keeping a single row per CDR3 protein. The table lists 110,000 to 150,000 distinct CDR3 sequences, roughly 10% of them singletons, with less than 1.5% in the top ten. The study's findings and limits: Controls had significantly fewer large CDR3 similarity clusters than were formed by expanded TCRs.

The CDR3 has 12 amino acids. Germline CDR1 ENHRY, CDR2 SYGVKD. V lost 1 base and J 4 bases, leaving 5 bases between the germline ends. Points on this clonotype: Antigen unknown.

Time point indicated: patch test 2, 6 weeks after DPC sensitization. As to treatment: therapeutic diphenylcyclopropenone sensitization with weekly scalp DPC. This sample comprised whole blood, obtained in connection with sensitization to the hapten diphenylcyclopropenone (DPC). The gene calls are TRBV10-3 and TRBJ2-7; D gene uncertain. The sequence was obtained from a woman in her forties or fifties with alopecia areata. Some clones in this sample may be carry-over from other donors' samples. CDR3 loop: CAISEWGYEQYF. CDR3 bases: TGTGCCATCAGTGAGTGGGGTTACGAGCAGTACTTC.